The clone carrying this TCR beta chain came up a few times. Its antigen is undetermined. This sample is drawn from a study of cytomegalovirus exposure and HLA in healthy donors. Study-level findings and limits: In a later analysis, HLA-associated TCR beta chains were more clonally expanded than equally common others. As was reported, the HLA-A and HLA-B alleles of most subjects were accurately predicted from TCR beta sequences. As immune exposure information, only CMV serostatus was available. Most of the CMV-associated TCR beta chains (in a later analysis) appeared to be HLA-restricted.

With 60 Vbeta and 13 Jbeta primers, the PCR was carried out. Profiled with immunoSEQ multiplex PCR; TCRdb holds only in-frame clones, not every one. The sample lists 110,000 to 150,000 clones, 79% occurring once. Germline CDR1 SGHDT, CDR2 YYEEEE. Trimming left V 1 base short and J 9 bases short, with 11 bases between. The CDR3 runs to 13 residues. The sample comprised PBMCs. This chain links TRBV5-6 with TRBJ2-1, with D tentatively TRBD2 (6 bases). The sequence derives from a man between 18 and 29 years old in good health and CMV-seronegative. CDR3 in DNA: TGTGCCAGCAGCTTGCTACGGGGAGGTGAGCAGTTCTTC. It is translated as CASSLLRGGEQFF.